The 9 T cell receptor beta chains presented below share a single source sample, sequenced in a study of regulatory T cells in long-lasting Graves disease. Time point meaning: newly diagnosed GD, antithyroid drugs for less than 3 months. PBMC RNA was the source of the TCR library. Arm-PCR with iRepertoire HTBI primers amplified the CDR3 regions for these TCR beta libraries. TCRdb reanalysed the multiplex PCR reads using MiXCR and keeps one entry per CDR3 protein. The table includes about 430,000 distinct CDR3 sequences, approximately 16% detected once. The sample also formed part of further work on T cells in Graves' hyperthyroidism and ophthalmopathy.

Source: peripheral blood mononuclear cells (PBMCs), taken at new diagnosis, from a patient treated with antithyroid drugs. All receptors come from a woman in her 40s with Graves disease.

J is TRBJ2-5 and V is TRBV19, with no clear D. The V end was cut by 5 bases, the J end by 8 bases, with 15 bases between. Germline CDR1 and CDR2: LNHDA and SQIVND (reference sequence). The CDR3 runs to 13 residues. The CDR3 region has the DNA TGTGCCAGTAGTTTTGGACGAGCAGGTACCCAGTACTTC. Residues: CASSFGRAGTQYF.

This clonotype was recorded many times. This rearrangement joins TRBV18 to TRBJ2-7, with D tentatively TRBD1 (7 bases). The length of the CDR3 is 14 residues. The V end lost 6 bases, the J end lost 6 bases, and 18 bases lay between the germline ends. The germline gives CDR1 KGHSH, CDR2 LQKENI. The CDR3 protein is CASSPRGVNSEQYF. The CDR3 bases are TGTGCCAGCTCCCCCAGGGGGGTAAATTCCGAGCAGTACTTC.

At least ten counts were recorded for this clonotype. V is TRBV27 and J is TRBJ1-5; D perhaps matches TRBD1 (5 bases). V shed 6 bases and J shed 3 bases, with 12 bases lying between them. Germline V CDR1 and CDR2: MNHEY, SMNVEV (reference sequence). This CDR3 spans 14 amino acids. In DNA form, the CDR3 reads TGTGCCAGCAGAGGTACAGGCCCCAATCAGCCCCAGCATTTT. Translation: CASRGTGPNQPQHF.

The rearrangement links TRBV9 to TRBJ2-3; 13 nucleotides align to TRBD2. The germline gives CDR1 SGDLS, CDR2 YYNGEE. Trimming at V came to 2 bases and at J to 5 bases, leaving 8 bases not matched to a gene. The CDR3 covers 17 residues. The chain's CDR3 is CASSVTSGRAQGDTQYF. CDR3 DNA: TGTGCCAGCAGCGTTACTAGCGGGAGGGCCCAGGGAGATACGCAGTATTTT.

The chain joins TRBV10-3 to TRBJ2-7; D may be TRBD1 (6 bases). Germline V gene sequence: CDR1 ENHRY, CDR2 SYGVKD. This CDR3 is built from 12 residues. V shed 4 bases and J shed 5 bases, with 9 bases lying between them. CDR3 loop: CAISGDTNEQYF. In nucleotides, the CDR3 is TGTGCCATCAGTGGGGACACGAACGAGCAGTACTTC.

V is TRBV11-2 and J is TRBJ1-5; D is uncertain. The CDR3 contains 14 residues. V lost 3 bases to trimming and J lost 6 bases, with 12 bases between them. Germline V gene sequence: CDR1 SGHAT, CDR2 FQNNGV. The CDR3 DNA reads as TGTGCCAGCAGCTTGGGGAGACGGGGTCAGCCCCAGCATTTT. It encodes CASSLGRRGQPQHF.

At least ten counts were recorded for this clonotype. The chain uses TRBV12-3 or TRBV12-4 and TRBJ2-1; 12 bases fit TRBD2. The CDR3 covers 15 residues. With V trimmed by 6 bases and J by 6 bases, 6 bases remained unmatched. The CDR3 loop reads CASRSTSGSSNEQFF. For the CDR3, the DNA is TGTGCCAGCAGATCGACTAGCGGGAGTAGCAATGAGCAGTTCTTC.

J is TRBJ2-2 and V is TRBV6-1, with unresolved D. Germline V lookup: CDR1 MNHNS, CDR2 SASEGT. The V gene lost 7 bases and the J gene lost 2 bases, with 11 bases spanning the gap. The CDR3 length is 14 residues. CDR3 DNA: TGTGCCAGCATTCAAGGGCCCAACACCGGGGAGCTGTTTTTT. Protein sequence: CASIQGPNTGELFF.

The chain links TRBV12-3 or TRBV12-4 to TRBJ2-1; D may be TRBD1 or TRBD2 (5 bases each). The length of the CDR3 is 14 residues. The V and J ends lost 2 bases and 6 bases respectively, with 11 bases between them. CDR3: CASSLPGPLNEQFF. The CDR3 nucleotides are TGTGCCAGCAGTTTACCGGGACCCCTCAATGAGCAGTTCTTC.